This TCR beta chain was identified during a study of cytomegalovirus exposure and HLA in healthy donors. Notes on the study in general: Immune exposure data for these donors was limited to CMV serostatus. Most TCRs appeared rarely, but some public TCRs recurred in many donors. The authors listed 164 TCR beta chains as cytomegalovirus-associated.

This clone was observed a single time. Its matching antigen is unknown. This specimen includes other DNA sequences encoding the same CDR3. PCR was performed using 60 Vbeta and 13 Jbeta primers. As handled by the study authors: Counted up in a later analysis, unique TCR beta chains came to some 75 million, with about 9.9 million shared. The method was immunoSEQ multiplex PCR; TCRdb's version includes in-frame clones alone and lacks a portion of them. V and J calls and clone size are as listed in that table; D and trimming were resolved from the DNA. The sample lists some 69,000 clones; more than 65% were seen once. Trimming left V 2 bases short and J 5 bases short, with 8 bases between. Germline V gives CDR1 SGHTA, CDR2 FQGNSA. The CDR3 loop spans 13 amino acids.

The V gene is TRBV7-2, the J gene TRBJ2-3; D is uncertain. This receptor was identified in a woman under 40 in good health and CMV-seronegative. The sample was PBMCs. The CDR3 here is CASSLNTGDTQYF. The DNA of the CDR3 is TGTGCCAGCAGCTTAAACACGGGAGATACGCAGTATTTT.